This is a list of T cell receptor beta chains from one sample in a study of blood T cell repertoires in COVID-19. The assay was immunoSEQ multiplex PCR, and TCRdb's table has in-frame clones only and misses some. Of roughly 260,000 clones listed, around four fifths are singletons. Sequencing input: peripheral blood. These TCRs come from a woman in her 70s with acute or convalescent COVID-19. Each CDR3 is given with its conserved first and last residue. Fields, in order: V gene, D gene, J gene, clone size, CDR3 protein, CDR3 DNA. D genes are given only for firm matches. Part of the rows lack a size; the others show once, few, many or a class for expanded clones.

TRBV7-2	TRBD2	TRBJ2-3	NA	CASSSTSPDTQYF	TGTGCCAGCAGCTCGACTAGCCCAGATACGCAGTATTTT
TRBV24-1	TRBD1	TRBJ1-2	NA	CATSDGRTGRSNYGYTF	TGTGCCACCAGTGACGGCAGGACAGGGCGCTCTAACTATGGCTACACCTTC
TRBV5-1	TRBD2	TRBJ2-1	NA	CASSLASGVSSYNEQFF	TGCGCCAGCAGCTTGGCCAGCGGGGTGAGCTCCTACAATGAGCAGTTCTTC
TRBV4-3	TRBD1	TRBJ2-7	NA	CASSQDPRQGGYEQYF	TGCGCCAGCAGCCAAGACCCCCGACAGGGGGGGTACGAGCAGTACTTC
TRBV9	TRBD1	TRBJ1-2	NA	CASSVAAGTGYDSYGYTF	TGTGCCAGCAGCGTAGCAGCCGGGACAGGGTATGACAGCTATGGCTACACCTTC
TRBV6-4	TRBD2	TRBJ2-2	NA	CASSASPSGGTGELFF	TGTGCCAGCAGTGCGTCCCCTAGCGGGGGGACCGGGGAGCTGTTTTTT
TRBV5-4	TRBD1	TRBJ1-2	NA	CASSLAGTGSSGYTF	TGTGCCAGCAGCTTGGCCGGGACAGGGAGTAGTGGCTACACCTTC
TRBV9	TRBD1	TRBJ2-2	NA	CASRLGQGATGELFF	TGTGCCAGCAGACTCGGACAGGGGGCAACCGGGGAGCTGTTTTTT
TRBV12-3/TRBV12-4	NA	TRBJ1-1	NA	CASSLFVTEAFF	TGTGCCAGCAGTCTGTTCGTCACTGAAGCTTTCTTT
TRBV27	TRBD1	TRBJ1-5	NA	CASSHGQGGNQPQHF	TGTGCCAGCAGTCATGGACAGGGCGGCAATCAGCCCCAGCATTTT
TRBV3-1/TRBV3-2	NA	TRBJ1-1	NA	CASSQEWQGNAEAFF	TGTGCCAGCAGCCAAGAGTGGCAGGGGAACGCTGAAGCTTTCTTT
TRBV6-2/TRBV6-3	NA	TRBJ1-3	few	CASSAMTGGNTIYF	TGTGCCAGCAGTGCAATGACAGGAGGAAACACCATATATTTT
TRBV6-5	NA	TRBJ1-1	NA	CASSYRRGSNTEAFF	TGTGCCAGCAGTTACAGACGGGGAAGTAACACTGAAGCTTTCTTT
TRBV7-2	TRBD1	TRBJ2-7	NA	CASSPDRGAYEQYF	TGTGCCAGCAGCCCTGACAGGGGAGCCTACGAGCAGTACTTC
TRBV30	NA	TRBJ1-1	NA	CAWGGEVLKAFF	TGTGCCTGGGGGGGTGAGGTGCTCAAAGCTTTCTTT
TRBV2	NA	TRBJ1-1	NA	CASRGGALVRAFF	TGTGCCAGCCGGGGGGGGGCCCTTGTGAGAGCTTTCTTT
TRBV9	TRBD1	TRBJ1-2	NA	CASSDTGVRGYTF	TGTGCCAGCAGCGATACAGGGGTTAGGGGCTACACCTTC
TRBV30	TRBD1	TRBJ1-2	few	CAWAGQPTNYGYTF	TGTGCCTGGGCGGGACAGCCGACTAACTATGGCTACACCTTC
TRBV4-2	NA	TRBJ2-1	few	CASSPQQGGSSYNEQFF	TGTGCCAGCAGCCCACAGCAGGGGGGCAGCTCCTACAATGAGCAGTTCTTC
TRBV19	TRBD1	TRBJ1-1	few	CASSRQGGTEAFF	TGTGCCAGTAGCCGACAGGGCGGCACTGAAGCTTTCTTT
TRBV7-9	TRBD1	TRBJ1-2	NA	CASSLPRGTDNYGYTF	TGTGCCAGCAGCTTGCCTCGCGGGACAGATAACTATGGCTACACCTTC
TRBV9	TRBD2	TRBJ2-5	once	CASSPVAGGKKETQYF	TGTGCCAGCAGCCCCGTAGCGGGGGGAAAAAAAGAGACCCAGTACTTC
TRBV9	NA	TRBJ2-7	NA	CASSVGQDSAYEQYF	TGTGCCAGCAGCGTAGGGCAAGACAGTGCTTACGAGCAGTACTTC
TRBV29-1	TRBD1	TRBJ2-2	NA	CSVSDRVATGELFF	TGCAGCGTCTCTGACAGGGTGGCCACCGGGGAGCTGTTTTTT
TRBV24-1	NA	TRBJ1-3	NA	CATSDADRDSGNTIYF	TGTGCCACCAGTGACGCTGACAGAGACTCTGGAAACACCATATATTTT
TRBV19	TRBD2	TRBJ2-1	NA	CASSIVAGGRNEQFF	TGTGCCAGTAGTATAGTAGCGGGGGGGAGGAATGAGCAGTTCTTC
TRBV10-3	TRBD1	TRBJ1-6	NA	CAISESPGQANSPLHF	TGTGCCATCAGTGAGTCGCCGGGACAGGCTAATTCACCCCTCCACTTT
TRBV7-2	NA	TRBJ2-1	once	CASSLDPTYNEQFF	TGTGCCAGCAGCTTAGATCCCACTTACAATGAGCAGTTCTTC
TRBV2	TRBD2	TRBJ2-7	NA	CASKREGPSGQYF	TGTGCCAGCAAGCGGGAGGGCCCGTCTGGGCAGTACTTC
TRBV28	TRBD1	TRBJ1-5	NA	CAILGTVYSNQPQHF	TGTGCCATCTTGGGGACAGTCTATAGCAATCAGCCCCAGCATTTT
TRBV7-2	NA	TRBJ1-1	NA	CASSLQGFEAFF	TGTGCCAGCAGCTTGCAGGGGTTTGAGGCTTTCTTT
TRBV30	NA	TRBJ1-1	few	CAWSVTGGTEAFF	TGTGCCTGGAGTGTCACGGGTGGCACTGAAGCTTTCTTT
TRBV7-9	NA	TRBJ1-6	NA	CASKGLGQPNSPLHF	TGTGCCAGCAAGGGGTTGGGACAACCTAATTCACCCCTCCACTTT
TRBV28	TRBD2	TRBJ2-7	NA	CASSRTSGGASYEQYF	TGTGCCAGCAGCAGGACTAGCGGGGGGGCTTCCTACGAGCAGTACTTC
TRBV6-2/TRBV6-3	NA	TRBJ2-2	NA	CASSRTRVTGELFF	TGTGCCAGCAGTCGAACCAGGGTGACCGGGGAGCTGTTTTTT
TRBV6-2/TRBV6-3	TRBD2	TRBJ2-7	NA	CASSYELAGLRYEQYF	TGTGCCAGCAGTTACGAACTAGCGGGGTTACGCTACGAGCAGTACTTC
TRBV7-9	NA	TRBJ2-1	NA	CASSLRQGIGNEQFF	TGTGCCAGCAGCTTACGTCAGGGGATCGGCAATGAGCAGTTCTTC
TRBV6-1	NA	TRBJ1-5	few	CASSELYSNQPQHF	TGTGCCAGCAGTGAGCTCTATAGCAATCAGCCCCAGCATTTT
TRBV10-3	NA	TRBJ1-5	NA	CAISPGEPGMPQHF	TGTGCCATCAGTCCCGGGGAGCCGGGGATGCCCCAGCATTTT
TRBV6-2/TRBV6-3	NA	TRBJ2-1	NA	CASSRLGAKNEQFF	TGTGCCAGCAGTCGGCTAGGGGCAAAAAATGAGCAGTTCTTC
TRBV20-1	NA	TRBJ1-2	NA	CSPKPGGSYTF	TGCAGTCCAAAGCCGGGAGGGAGCTACACCTTC
TRBV7-2	NA	TRBJ2-1	NA	CASSPRGLYNEQFF	TGTGCCAGCAGCCCGCGGGGCCTTTACAATGAGCAGTTCTTC
TRBV6-1	TRBD1	TRBJ1-4	few	CASSETGQYNEKLFF	TGTGCCAGCAGTGAAACGGGACAGTATAATGAAAAACTGTTTTTT
TRBV6-1	NA	TRBJ2-7	NA	CASSEALRSSYEQYF	TGTGCCAGCAGTGAAGCGCTGAGGTCTTCCTACGAGCAGTACTTC
TRBV9	NA	TRBJ2-3	NA	CASSVEGATDTQYF	TGTGCCAGCAGCGTAGAAGGGGCTACAGATACGCAGTATTTT
TRBV18	NA	TRBJ1-5	once	CASSPRVRGEVGNQPQHF	TGTGCCAGCTCACCAAGGGTGCGGGGGGAGGTTGGCAATCAGCCCCAGCATTTT
TRBV9	NA	TRBJ2-3	NA	CASSLPGDPTDTQYF	TGTGCCAGCAGCCTGCCGGGGGACCCCACAGATACGCAGTATTTT
TRBV6-5	NA	TRBJ2-1	NA	CASSYPQGPALF	TGTGCCAGCAGTTACCCTCAGGGGCCCGCCCTCTTC
TRBV5-4	TRBD1	TRBJ1-2	NA	CASSVDRAPLIRGYTF	TGTGCCAGCAGCGTGGACAGGGCGCCTTTGATAAGGGGCTACACCTTC
TRBV3-1/TRBV3-2	NA	TRBJ2-7	NA	CASSLRDKLSEQYF	TGTGCCAGCAGCCTCCGGGACAAGTTAAGCGAGCAGTACTTC
TRBV5-6	NA	TRBJ1-3	NA	CASSWRQTSGNTIYF	TGTGCCAGCAGCTGGCGACAGACCTCTGGAAACACCATATATTTT
TRBV4-3	NA	TRBJ2-3	NA	CASSQVGYSDTQYF	TGCGCCAGCAGCCAAGTTGGCTATAGCGATACGCAGTATTTT